The present entry profiles one T cell receptor (beta chain) with its context. Its antigen is as yet unknown. This record comes from a study of a mutant IDH1 vaccine in newly diagnosed glioma. The CDR3 is 15 residues long. V shed 5 bases, J shed 4 bases, and the junction held 9 bases outside the gene matches. Germline-derived CDR1 and CDR2 are KGHSH and LQKENI. Time point: week 11, during vaccination. Vaccine doses each comprised 300 ug of mutant IDH1 20-mer peptide, with topical imiquimod. Profiling relied on immunoSEQ multiplex PCR, and the TCRdb table lists in-frame clones only, not all of them. The sample contains roughly 60,000 clones, roughly 80% of which appear only once.

The chain recombines TRBV18 with TRBJ1-1, with TRBD1 matching 8 bases. The material was PBMCs, obtained from a glioma patient whose treatment included an IDH1 peptide vaccine. The sequence was collected from a man between 25 and 39 years old with glioma. The CDR3 sequence is CASSTSPGQGTEAFF. The CDR3, as DNA: TGTGCCAGCTCAACTAGTCCCGGACAGGGCACTGAAGCTTTCTTT.